The 20 T cell receptor beta chains given below trace back to one sample, sequenced in a study of T cells in Graves' hyperthyroidism and ophthalmopathy. The source material, RNA transcripts, was used to amplify TCR beta CDR3 regions. RT-PCR in the first round (using the HTBI primer set) targeted the TCR CDR3. TCRdb redid the calling of the multiplex PCR reads with MiXCR, one entry per CDR3 protein. The table has over 350,000 distinct CDR3 sequences, roughly 18% seen once; the top ten hold 35% to 45%. The sample taken for sequencing was blood. These receptors all come from a man between 18 and 35 years old with Graves' ophthalmopathy.

Remarks on this clonotype: One base away lies a much larger clone, so this may be a sequencing read error. The rearrangement links TRBV2 to TRBJ1-2; TRBD1 aligns across 10 bases. The CDR3 has 12 residues. Germline CDR1 is SNHLY and CDR2 is FYNNEI. V dropped 7 bases and J dropped 13; count of bases not matched to a gene: 9. Written as DNA, the CDR3 is TGTGCCAGCATCTTGACAGGGGGCCCTTGCACCTTC. Its translation is CASILTGGPCTF. Using reference TRBV2 and TRBJ1-2 for the parts outside the CDR3, the full variable domain is EPEVTQTPSHQVTQMGQEVILRCVPISNHLYFYWYRQILGQKVEFLVSFYNNEISEKSEIFDDQFSVERPDGSNFTLKIRSTKLEDSAMYFCASILTGGPCTFGSGTRLTVV.

This clonotype was counted many times. CDR3 loop: CASSPGRLYIQYF. DNA for the CDR3: TGTGCCAGCAGTCCCGGACGGTTATACATTCAGTACTTC. This chain links TRBV12-3 or TRBV12-4 with TRBJ2-4; D is unresolved. V dropped 5 bases and J dropped 8 bases, with 13 bases sitting between them. This CDR3 has 13 amino acids.

A note on this clonotype: Mismatch with germline at one junction end may stem from a read error. The V call is TRBV2, the J call TRBJ2-1; D may be TRBD2 (5 bases). The CDR3 loop spans 13 amino acids. The germline V gene encodes CDR1 SNHLY and CDR2 FYNNEI. CDR3 sequence reads: CAGKLAIYSEQFF. CDR3 in DNA: TGTGCCGGGAAGTTAGCGATATACAGTGAGCAGTTCTTC.

This chain links TRBV10-1 with TRBJ2-2; 8 bases agree with TRBD1. V was pared by 5 bases and J by 11 bases, with 10 bases of the junction left unmatched. The CDR3 is 14 residues long. Germline CDR1 WNHNN, CDR2 SYGVQD (reference sequence). The CDR3 protein is CASSPQGASPELFF. The CDR3 nucleotides read TGCGCCAGCAGTCCCCAGGGGGCAAGTCCCGAGCTGTTTTTT.

This clonotype was recorded at least ten times. The chain recombines TRBV2 with TRBJ1-2; TRBD1 matches at 7 bases. Trimming took 5 bases from V and 5 from J; bases not matched to a gene: 5. Germline CDR1 SNHLY, CDR2 FYNNEI. The CDR3 extends over 13 amino acids. CDR3 sequence reads: CASSPGTEYGYTF. The CDR3 DNA is TGTGCCAGCAGTCCCGGGACAGAATATGGCTACACCTTC. Full variable domain (outside the CDR3, taken from reference TRBV2 and TRBJ1-2): EPEVTQTPSHQVTQMGQEVILRCVPISNHLYFYWYRQILGQKVEFLVSFYNNEISEKSEIFDDQFSVERPDGSNFTLKIRSTKLEDSAMYFCASSPGTEYGYTFGSGTRLTVV.

CDR3 region: CASSRPGTGESITNTGELFF. The CDR3 bases are TGTGCCAGCAGTCGCCCCGGGACAGGGGAATCGATTACGAACACCGGGGAGCTGTTTTTT. The chain carries TRBV28 and TRBJ2-2; 10 bases match TRBD1. The V gene's germline CDR1 is MDHEN and CDR2 SYDVKM. This CDR3 spans 20 amino acids. V lost 5 bases to trimming and J lost 0 bases; unmatched junction nucleotides: 15.

This clonotype was recorded a few times. The chain combines TRBV18 with TRBJ1-6; D uncertain. This CDR3 is 14 amino acids long. The germline V gene has CDR1 KGHSH and CDR2 LQKENI. Deletions cut 6 bases from V and 7 bases from J, with 13 bases between. CDR3: CASSPGGNNSPLHF. CDR3 in DNA: TGTGCCAGCTCCCCCGGTGGGAACAATTCACCCCTCCACTTT.

This clonotype was recorded many times. The rearrangement links TRBV29-1 to TRBJ2-5; D is unresolved. Trimming pared 4 bases from V and 4 bases from J, leaving 22 bases between. This CDR3 comprises 16 residues. Germline V lookup: CDR1 SQVTM, CDR2 ANQGSEA. Here the CDR3 reads CSVVSRMYRERETQYF. CDR3 coding DNA: TGCAGCGTTGTCTCTCGGATGTATCGAGAACGAGAGACCCAGTACTTC. Variable domain in full (rest from reference TRBV29-1 and TRBJ2-5): SAVISQKPSRDICQRGTSLTIQCQVDSQVTMMFWYRQQPGQSLTLIATANQGSEATYESGFVIDKFPISRPNLTFSTLTVSNMSPEDSSIYLCSVVSRMYRERETQYFGPGTRLLVL.

The genes are TRBV28 and TRBJ1-3, with a weak D call TRBD1 (5 bases). The V gene's germline CDR1 is MDHEN and CDR2 SYDVKM. The length of the CDR3 is 14 residues. Trimming removed 3 bases at V and 2 bases at J, with 8 bases between. This CDR3 reads CASSFWGAGNTIYF. The CDR3 DNA is TGTGCCAGCAGTTTCTGGGGGGCTGGAAACACCATATATTTT.

This clonotype turned up a few times. The J gene is TRBJ1-6, the V gene TRBV9; a weak D match, TRBD1 (5 bases). The CDR3 is 14 residues long. Germline lookup yields CDR1 SGDLS and CDR2 YYNGEE. The V end lost 2 bases, the J end lost 7 bases, and 10 bases lay between the germline ends. CDR3 sequence: CASSVAGANSPLHF. The CDR3 region has the DNA TGTGCCAGCAGCGTGGCCGGGGCGAATTCACCCCTCCACTTT.

This clonotype was recorded a few times. The gene calls are TRBV9 and TRBJ1-3; 12 bases agree with TRBD1. With 4 bases clipped from V and 0 bases from J, the junction kept 11 bases outside the gene matches. This CDR3 contains 19 residues. Germline V gene lookup returns CDR1 SGDLS and CDR2 YYNGEE. The DNA of the CDR3 is TGTGCCAGCAGCAACCCCCCGAGGGGACAGGGGGCCTCTGGAAACACCATATATTTT. Its protein is CASSNPPRGQGASGNTIYF.

About this clonotype: Given a much more abundant clone one base away, this may be a read error. CDR3 residues: CASSERGAGNPYEQFF. The CDR3 nucleotides are TGTGCCAGCAGTGAAAGGGGGGCCGGGAACCCCTACGAGCAGTTCTTC. The rearrangement joins TRBV6-1 to TRBJ2-7; possibly TRBD1 or TRBD2 for D (6 bases each). The J call may be in error: the DNA end matches TRBJ2-1 better. Germline V gives CDR1 MNHNS, CDR2 SASEGT. The CDR3 contains 16 residues.

This clonotype was counted only a few times. The chain is built from TRBV6-1 and TRBJ1-6, with 7 bases lining up with TRBD1. The ends lost 6 bases at V and 13 bases at J; junction bases unmatched: 12. Looked up from germline, CDR1 is MNHNS and CDR2 is SASEGT. This CDR3 contains 14 residues. The CDR3 bases are TGTGCCAGCAGGCCCGGGACAGCCACTGGGCCCCTCCACTTT. It codes for CASRPGTATGPLHF.

Ten or more counts support this clonotype. The chain uses TRBV11-2 and TRBJ2-5, with 13 bases fitting TRBD2. CDR3 size: 21 residues. V gave up 0 bases and J gave up 0 bases; unmatched junction bases: 13. Germline CDR1 is SGHAT and CDR2 is FQNNGV. The CDR3 DNA reads TGTGCCAGCAGCTTAGATCCGGGCCGACTAGCGGGGGGCCAGTACCAAGAGACCCAGTACTTC. Encoded protein: CASSLDPGRLAGGQYQETQYF.

This clonotype was detected ten times or more. The gene calls are TRBV24-1 and TRBJ1-5; 10 nucleotides align to TRBD1. V was pared by 3 bases and J by 2 bases, with 3 bases of the junction left unmatched. CDR3 length equals 16 residues. In germline, CDR1 is KGHDR, CDR2 SFDVKD. The CDR3 nucleotides are TGTGCCACCAGTGATGCCGGGACAGGGGGCAATCAGCCCCAGCATTTT. Translated, it gives CATSDAGTGGNQPQHF.

This clonotype was counted between two and nine times. The rearrangement links TRBV20-1 to TRBJ1-5, with 7 bases that match TRBD1. Trimming removed 6 bases from V and 9 bases from J; junction bases left unmatched: 14. From germline, CDR1 is DFQATT and CDR2 SNEGSKA (reference sequence). The CDR3 totals 14 residues. The CDR3 here is CSAREGAIQGPQHF. The DNA of the CDR3 is TGCAGTGCCCGAGAGGGGGCCATTCAGGGGCCCCAGCATTTT.

This clonotype appeared many times. The chain recombines TRBV2 with TRBJ2-6; D unresolved. The V end was cut by 0 bases, the J end by 4 bases, with 13 bases between. Germline V gene lookup returns CDR1 SNHLY and CDR2 FYNNEI. There are 17 residues in the CDR3. The CDR3, as DNA: TGTGCCAGCAGTGAAGCCTCCCGGGCTGCCGGGGCCAACGTCCTGACTTTC. Its protein product is CASSEASRAAGANVLTF. The full variable domain, in which reference TRBV2 and TRBJ2-6 provide the parts outside the CDR3, is EPEVTQTPSHQVTQMGQEVILRCVPISNHLYFYWYRQILGQKVEFLVSFYNNEISEKSEIFDDQFSVERPDGSNFTLKIRSTKLEDSAMYFCASSEASRAAGANVLTFGAGSRLTVL.

The V and J genes are TRBV11-3 and TRBJ2-1; TRBD2 matches at 7 bases. This CDR3 spans 16 amino acids. Germline V CDR1 and CDR2: SGHNT, YENEEA. Trimming cost V 0 bases and J 7 bases; bases outside gene matches: 9. The CDR3 nucleotides are TGTGCCAGCAGCTTAGATGTGGGGGGGTTTTATAATGAGCAGTTCTTC. Translation: CASSLDVGGFYNEQFF.

This chain links TRBV10-3 with TRBJ2-5; no firm D call. The CDR3 contains 16 residues. V was pared by 0 bases and J by 4 bases, with 15 bases between. Germline V gives CDR1 ENHRY, CDR2 SYGVKD. This chain's CDR3 is CAISESLPAGLETQYF. CDR3 in DNA: TGTGCCATCAGTGAGTCTCTCCCGGCCGGGTTAGAGACCCAGTACTTC.

This clonotype was detected only a few times. The chain uses TRBV5-1 and TRBJ2-3; 9 bases are a match to TRBD2. Trimming at V came to 4 bases and at J to 2 bases, leaving 17 bases not matched to a gene. Germline V gene lookup returns CDR1 SGHRS and CDR2 YFSETQ. This CDR3 spans 19 amino acids. CDR3 nucleotide sequence: TGCGCCAGCAGCCCGCGGCACGGCGGCGGGGGGGCCCTCACAGATACGCAGTATTTT. Its protein product is CASSPRHGGGGALTDTQYF.